One TCR beta chain is described in this entry. This table comes from immunoSEQ multiplex PCR, and its TCRdb copy is limited to in-frame clones, with some not included. The table records roughly 83,000 clones, just over 85% of them present only once. This CDR3 spans 16 amino acids. V lost 0 bases and J lost 1; bases outside the gene matches: 5. Germline assignment: CDR1 SGHNT and CDR2 YYREEE (reference sequence). The sample comes from a study of glioma-infiltrating T cells after dendritic cell vaccination. Study background: Dendritic cells derived from monocytes and pulsed with autologous tumor lysate formed the vaccine.

The receptor was isolated from a human donor with glioblastoma. This sequence joins TRBV5-4 and TRBJ2-5; 8 bases line up with TRBD1. Sequenced material: blood, taken before dendritic cell vaccination. CDR3 residues: CASSLAGGPGQETQYF. The CDR3 DNA sequence: TGTGCCAGCAGCTTGGCAGGGGGCCCAGGCCAAGAGACCCAGTACTTC.